Here is one T cell receptor (beta chain) with its context. 60 Vbeta and 13 Jbeta primers were used in PCR. The data were produced by immunoSEQ multiplex PCR, yet TCRdb's version contains in-frame clones alone and is incomplete. The sample consists of around 150,000 clones, 80% to 85% of them appearing once. These data are taken from a study of cytomegalovirus exposure and HLA in healthy donors. The CDR3 has 16 amino acids. Germline V CDR1 and CDR2: SEHNR, FQNEAQ (reference sequence). The V end lost 5 bases, the J end lost 4 bases, and 20 bases lay between the germline ends. Sequenced: PBMCs. This receptor was identified in a male donor in good health and CMV-seropositive. The chain is built from TRBV7-9 and TRBJ2-5, with D possibly being TRBD1 (7 bases). CDR3 sequence: CASSDYATGEAETQYF. Written as DNA, the CDR3 is TGTGCCAGCAGCGATTACGCCACAGGGGAGGCAGAGACCCAGTACTTC.